The rows below give T cell receptor beta chains drawn from one sample of a study of post-analysis software for immune sequencing data. TCRdb reanalysed the PCR reads using MiXCR and keeps one entry per CDR3 protein. The sample records approximately 150,000 distinct CDR3 sequences, over 25% being singletons. Source material: blood. The receptor set was obtained from a girl aged 5-17 years with multiple sclerosis. The CDR3 runs from the conserved cysteine through the conserved F or W. The D gene is left open where the match is weak. Size is stated for part of the rows, as once, few or many counts, or as a class when the clone is expanded.

clone size | CDR3 length | J gene | D gene | V gene | CDR3 DNA | CDR3 protein
many | 16 | TRBJ2-3 | TRBD2 | TRBV7-3 | TGTGCCAGCAGCTTAATAGCGGGAGGTCGGGTGGATACGCAGTATTTT | CASSLIAGGRVDTQYF
once | 11 | TRBJ2-1 | - | TRBV7-9 | TGTGCCAGCACCCTCGACAATGGGCAGTTCTTC | CASTLDNGQFF
- | 12 | TRBJ2-7 | - | TRBV20-1 | TGCAGTGCTAGTGAGGGGTTCTACGAGCAGTACTTC | CSASEGFYEQYF
- | 15 | TRBJ2-3 | TRBD2 | TRBV11-2 | TGTGCCAGCAGCTTAGTCGGGGCTAGCGGGCATACGCAGTATTTT | CASSLVGASGHTQYF
many | 13 | TRBJ2-5 | - | TRBV20-1 | TGCAGTGCTAGCATACCTGGAGGAGAGACCCAGTACTTC | CSASIPGGETQYF
- | 15 | TRBJ1-5 | - | TRBV7-2 | TGTGCCAGCAGCCTCAGATGGGGGGGAAATCAGCCCCAGCATTTT | CASSLRWGGNQPQHF
- | 16 | TRBJ2-1 | TRBD2 | TRBV20-1 | TGCAGTGCCGACGGACTAGTCCCCACCTCCTACAATGAGCAGTTCTTC | CSADGLVPTSYNEQFF
many | 13 | TRBJ2-7 | - | TRBV6-5 | TGTGCCAGCAGTTACGACAGAACCTACGAGCAGTACTTC | CASSYDRTYEQYF
once | 11 | TRBJ2-1 | - | TRBV25-1 | TGTGCCAGCGGACTGTACAATGAGCAGTTCTTC | CASGLYNEQFF
- | 13 | TRBJ2-5 | TRBD2 | TRBV20-1 | TGCAGTGCCGAGAGCGGGAGTGGAGGGACCCAGTACTTC | CSAESGSGGTQYF
- | 15 | TRBJ2-5 | TRBD2 | TRBV27 | TGTGCCAACAGCGCTGATCTAGCGGGAGGGCGACAGCAGTACTTC | CANSADLAGGRQQYF